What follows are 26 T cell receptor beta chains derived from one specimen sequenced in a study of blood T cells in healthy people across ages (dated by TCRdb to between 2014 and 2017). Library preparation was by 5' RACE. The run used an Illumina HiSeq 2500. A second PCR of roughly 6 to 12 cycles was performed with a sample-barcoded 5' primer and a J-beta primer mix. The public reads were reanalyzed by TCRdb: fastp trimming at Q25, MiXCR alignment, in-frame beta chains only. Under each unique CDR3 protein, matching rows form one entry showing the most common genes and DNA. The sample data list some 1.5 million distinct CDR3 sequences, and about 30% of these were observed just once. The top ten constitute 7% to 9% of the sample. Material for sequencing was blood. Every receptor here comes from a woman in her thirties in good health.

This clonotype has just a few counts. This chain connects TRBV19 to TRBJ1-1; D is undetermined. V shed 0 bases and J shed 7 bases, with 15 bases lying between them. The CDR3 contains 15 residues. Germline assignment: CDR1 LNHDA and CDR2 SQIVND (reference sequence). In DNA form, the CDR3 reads TGTGCCAGTAGTATAGACCGAGGAATACGGAGTGAAGCTTTCTTT. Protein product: CASSIDRGIRSEAFF.

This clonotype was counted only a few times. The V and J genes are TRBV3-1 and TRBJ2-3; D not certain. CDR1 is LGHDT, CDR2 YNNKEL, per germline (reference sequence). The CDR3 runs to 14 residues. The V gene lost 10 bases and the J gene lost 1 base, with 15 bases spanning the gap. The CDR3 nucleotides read TGTGCCATCTCCGACACCTCTCGCACAGATACGCAGTATTTT. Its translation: CAISDTSRTDTQYF.

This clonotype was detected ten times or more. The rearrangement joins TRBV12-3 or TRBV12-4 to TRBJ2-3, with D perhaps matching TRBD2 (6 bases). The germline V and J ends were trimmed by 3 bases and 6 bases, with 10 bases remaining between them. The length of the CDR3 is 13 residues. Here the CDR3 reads CASSFGSGDTQYF. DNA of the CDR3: TGTGCCAGCAGTTTCGGTAGCGGTGATACGCAGTATTTT.

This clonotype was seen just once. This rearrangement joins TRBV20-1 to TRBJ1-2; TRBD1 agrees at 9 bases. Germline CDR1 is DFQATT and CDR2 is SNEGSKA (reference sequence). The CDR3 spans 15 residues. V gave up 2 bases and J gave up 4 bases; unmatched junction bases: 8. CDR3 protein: CSARSTGGSIYGYTF. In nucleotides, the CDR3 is TGCAGTGCTAGATCTACAGGGGGCTCTATCTATGGCTACACCTTC.

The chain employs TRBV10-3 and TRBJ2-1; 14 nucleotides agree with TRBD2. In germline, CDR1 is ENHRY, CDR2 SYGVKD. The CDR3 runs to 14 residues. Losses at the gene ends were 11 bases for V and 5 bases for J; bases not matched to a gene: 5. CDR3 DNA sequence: TGTGCCGCGAGACTAGCGGGGGGGGACAATGAGCAGTTCTTC. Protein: CAARLAGGDNEQFF.

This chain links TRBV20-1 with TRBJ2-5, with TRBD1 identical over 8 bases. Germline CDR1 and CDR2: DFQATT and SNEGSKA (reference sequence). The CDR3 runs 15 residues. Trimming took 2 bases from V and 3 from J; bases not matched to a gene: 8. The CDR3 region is CSARQGAGGEETQYF. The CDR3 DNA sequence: TGCAGTGCTAGACAGGGGGCCGGCGGGGAAGAGACCCAGTACTTC.

This CDR3 is CASSQAGLATDTQYF. CDR3 coding DNA: TGCGCCAGCAGCCAGGCGGGGCTAGCCACAGATACGCAGTATTTT. This sequence joins TRBV4-1 and TRBJ2-3; tentative D call: TRBD2 (6 bases). Germline V gene sequence: CDR1 MGHRA, CDR2 YSYEKL. V lost 3 bases and J 2 bases, leaving 12 bases between the germline ends. This CDR3 comprises 15 residues.

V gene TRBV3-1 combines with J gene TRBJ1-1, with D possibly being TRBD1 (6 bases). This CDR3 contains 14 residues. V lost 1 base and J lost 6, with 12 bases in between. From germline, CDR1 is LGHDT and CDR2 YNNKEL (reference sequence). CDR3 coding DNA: TGTGCCAGCAGCCAAGGGGACACAGCATCTGAAGCTTTCTTT. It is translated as CASSQGDTASEAFF.

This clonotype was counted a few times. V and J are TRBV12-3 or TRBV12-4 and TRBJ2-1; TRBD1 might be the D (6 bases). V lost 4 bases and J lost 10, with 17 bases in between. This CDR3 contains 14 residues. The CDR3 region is CASSYQQGSGEQFF. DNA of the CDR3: TGTGCCAGCAGTTACCAGCAGGGGTCGGGGGAGCAGTTCTTC.

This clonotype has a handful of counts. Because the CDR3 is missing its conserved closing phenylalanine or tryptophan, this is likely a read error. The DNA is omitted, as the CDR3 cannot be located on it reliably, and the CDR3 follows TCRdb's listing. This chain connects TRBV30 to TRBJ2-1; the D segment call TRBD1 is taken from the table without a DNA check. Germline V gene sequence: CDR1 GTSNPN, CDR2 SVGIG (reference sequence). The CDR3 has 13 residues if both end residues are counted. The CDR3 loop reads CAWSVKYAHTFGS.

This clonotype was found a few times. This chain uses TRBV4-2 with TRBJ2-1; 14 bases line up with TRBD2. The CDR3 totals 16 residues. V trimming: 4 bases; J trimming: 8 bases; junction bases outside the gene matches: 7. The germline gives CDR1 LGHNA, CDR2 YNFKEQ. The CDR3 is CASSPQGTSGRDEQFF. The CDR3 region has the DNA TGTGCCAGCAGCCCCCAGGGGACTAGCGGGAGAGATGAGCAGTTCTTC.

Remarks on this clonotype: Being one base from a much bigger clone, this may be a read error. CDR3 in DNA: TGTGCCAGCAGCTTTTCCGGTCGCGGCGAGCAGTACTTC. It encodes CASSFSGRGEQYF. The J gene is TRBJ2-7, the V gene TRBV7-9, with no clear D. Trimming removed 3 bases at V and 6 bases at J, with 12 bases between. From germline, CDR1 is SEHNR and CDR2 FQNEAQ (reference sequence). CDR3 size: 13 residues.

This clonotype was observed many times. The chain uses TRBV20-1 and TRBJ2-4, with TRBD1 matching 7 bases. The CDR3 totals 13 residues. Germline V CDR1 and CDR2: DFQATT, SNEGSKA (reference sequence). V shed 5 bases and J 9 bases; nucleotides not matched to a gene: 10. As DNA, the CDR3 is TGCAGTGCTTCACCAGGGGACAGTGGCATTCAGTACTTC. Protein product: CSASPGDSGIQYF.

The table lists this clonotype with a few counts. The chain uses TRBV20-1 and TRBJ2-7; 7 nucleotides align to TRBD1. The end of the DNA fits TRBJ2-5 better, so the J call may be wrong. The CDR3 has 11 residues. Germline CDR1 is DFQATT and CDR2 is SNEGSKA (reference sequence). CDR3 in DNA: TGCAGTGCTTTTCGACAGGGGACCCAGTACTTC. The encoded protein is CSAFRQGTQYF.

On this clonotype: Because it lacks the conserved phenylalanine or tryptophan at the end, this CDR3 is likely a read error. CDR3 loop: CASSFQVNTEAFL. As DNA, the CDR3 is TGTGCCAGCAGCTTTCAGGTGAACACTGAAGCTTTCTTG. This chain links TRBV5-5 with TRBJ1-1, with no clear D. CDR3 length: 13 amino acids. V was clipped by 2 bases and J by 0 bases, with 5 bases between them. Germline values: CDR1 SGHKS, CDR2 YYEKEE (reference sequence).

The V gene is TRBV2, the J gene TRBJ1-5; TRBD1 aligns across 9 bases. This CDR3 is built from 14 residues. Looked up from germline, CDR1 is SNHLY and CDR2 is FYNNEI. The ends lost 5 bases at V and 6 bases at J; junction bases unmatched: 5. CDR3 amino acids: CASSNTGGGQPQHF. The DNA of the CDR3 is TGTGCCAGCAGTAACACAGGGGGCGGTCAGCCCCAGCATTTT.

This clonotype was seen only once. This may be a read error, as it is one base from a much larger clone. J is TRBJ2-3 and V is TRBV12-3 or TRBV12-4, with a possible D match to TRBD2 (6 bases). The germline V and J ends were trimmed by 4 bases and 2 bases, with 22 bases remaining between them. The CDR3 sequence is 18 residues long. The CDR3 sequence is CASSSPPGAGISTDTQYF. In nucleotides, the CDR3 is TGTGCCAGCAGTTCCCCCCCTGGGGCGGGGATCTCCACAGATACGCAGTATTTT.

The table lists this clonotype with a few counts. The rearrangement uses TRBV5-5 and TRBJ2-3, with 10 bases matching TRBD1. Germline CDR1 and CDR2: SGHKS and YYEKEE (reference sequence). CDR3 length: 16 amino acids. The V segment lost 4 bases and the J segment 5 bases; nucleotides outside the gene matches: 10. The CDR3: CASSLGIGQGEDTQYF. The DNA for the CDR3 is TGTGCCAGCAGCCTGGGTATCGGACAGGGGGAAGATACGCAGTATTTT.

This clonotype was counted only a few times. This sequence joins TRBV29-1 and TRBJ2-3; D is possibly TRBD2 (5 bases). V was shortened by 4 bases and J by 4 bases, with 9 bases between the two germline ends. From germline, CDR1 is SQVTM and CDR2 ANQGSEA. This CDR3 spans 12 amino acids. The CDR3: CSVAEGPDTQYF. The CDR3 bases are TGCAGCGTTGCAGAGGGCCCAGATACGCAGTATTTT.

The CDR3: CAGTDPLPSYEQYF. DNA for the CDR3: TGTGCCGGCACGGACCCGTTACCTTCCTACGAGCAGTACTTC. This chain joins TRBV28 and TRBJ2-7; D is ambiguous. V lost 11 bases to trimming and J lost 1 base, with 18 bases between them. Germline V gives CDR1 MDHEN, CDR2 SYDVKM. CDR3 length equals 14 residues.

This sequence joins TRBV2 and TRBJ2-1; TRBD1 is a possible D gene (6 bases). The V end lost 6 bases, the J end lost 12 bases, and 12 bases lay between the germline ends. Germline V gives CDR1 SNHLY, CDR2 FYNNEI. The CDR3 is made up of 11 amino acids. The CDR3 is CASSRQVRQFF. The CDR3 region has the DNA TGTGCCAGCAGCAGACAGGTTAGGCAGTTCTTC. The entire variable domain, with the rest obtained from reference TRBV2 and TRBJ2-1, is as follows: EPEVTQTPSHQVTQMGQEVILRCVPISNHLYFYWYRQILGQKVEFLVSFYNNEISEKSEIFDDQFSVERPDGSNFTLKIRSTKLEDSAMYFCASSRQVRQFFGPGTRLTVL.

CDR3 loop: CSVEAQGAEAFF. The CDR3 nucleotides read TGCAGCGTTGAAGCACAGGGGGCTGAAGCTTTCTTT. The chain joins TRBV29-1 to TRBJ1-1; 8 bases agree with TRBD1. With V trimmed by 1 base and J by 6 bases, 1 base remained unmatched. Germline V lookup: CDR1 SQVTM, CDR2 ANQGSEA. The length of the CDR3 is 12 residues.

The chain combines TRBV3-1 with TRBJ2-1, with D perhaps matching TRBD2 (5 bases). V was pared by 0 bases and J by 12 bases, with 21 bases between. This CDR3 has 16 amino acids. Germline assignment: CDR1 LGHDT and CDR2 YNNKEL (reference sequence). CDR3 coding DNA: TGTGCCAGCAGCCAAGATGCGCTGTCCCCGGGAAATAGGCAGTTCTTC. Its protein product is CASSQDALSPGNRQFF.

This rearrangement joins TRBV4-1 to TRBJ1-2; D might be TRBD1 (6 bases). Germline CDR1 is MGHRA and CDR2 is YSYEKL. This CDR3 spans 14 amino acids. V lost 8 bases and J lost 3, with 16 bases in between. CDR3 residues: CASQGTVRDYGYTF. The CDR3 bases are TGCGCCAGCCAGGGGACGGTCCGGGACTATGGCTACACCTTC.

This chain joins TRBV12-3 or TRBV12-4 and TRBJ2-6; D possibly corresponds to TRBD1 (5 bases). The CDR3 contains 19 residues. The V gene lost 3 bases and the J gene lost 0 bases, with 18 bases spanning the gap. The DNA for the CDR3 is TGTGCCAGCAGTTTCGCAGGGATTAACACAGCCTCTGGGGCCAACGTCCTGACTTTC. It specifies CASSFAGINTASGANVLTF.

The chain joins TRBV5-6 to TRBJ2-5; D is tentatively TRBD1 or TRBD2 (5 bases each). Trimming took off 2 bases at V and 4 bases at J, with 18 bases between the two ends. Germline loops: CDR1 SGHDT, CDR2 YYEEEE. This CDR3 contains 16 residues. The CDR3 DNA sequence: TGTGCCAGCAGCTTCGATTTAGGGGCGGGCGGAGAGACCCAGTACTTC. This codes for CASSFDLGAGGETQYF.